This TCR beta chain was documented in a study of T cell repertoires in cytomegalovirus infection. Overall study context: Public TCR beta signatures provided an indication of both CMV infection and a matching HLA type.

Study conclusions and caveats: Adding up the frequency of public TCR beta families identified people who carried CMV plus the relevant HLA. CMV-specific TCR beta clonotypes restricted by HLA-C dominated the ex vivo response.

This clonotype came up a few times. Its antigen is still unknown. Losses at the gene ends were 2 bases for V and 10 bases for J; bases not matched to a gene: 13. This CDR3 comprises 15 residues. Looked up from germline, CDR1 is MGHRA and CDR2 is YSYEKL. TCRdb reanalysed the reads using MiXCR and keeps one entry per CDR3 protein. The table shows about 680,000 distinct CDR3 sequences, with approximately 24% occurring only once. The TCR originated in a human donor in good health (CMV status not recorded). Some clones in this sample may be carry-over from other donors' samples. Sequencing was carried out using CD8+ T cells from PBMCs. This chain connects TRBV4-1 to TRBJ1-2, with 7 bases that match TRBD1. The CDR3 nucleotides are TGCGCCAGCAGCCAACTCTCCGGGACAGAGGTGGACTACACCTTC. As protein: CASSQLSGTEVDYTF.